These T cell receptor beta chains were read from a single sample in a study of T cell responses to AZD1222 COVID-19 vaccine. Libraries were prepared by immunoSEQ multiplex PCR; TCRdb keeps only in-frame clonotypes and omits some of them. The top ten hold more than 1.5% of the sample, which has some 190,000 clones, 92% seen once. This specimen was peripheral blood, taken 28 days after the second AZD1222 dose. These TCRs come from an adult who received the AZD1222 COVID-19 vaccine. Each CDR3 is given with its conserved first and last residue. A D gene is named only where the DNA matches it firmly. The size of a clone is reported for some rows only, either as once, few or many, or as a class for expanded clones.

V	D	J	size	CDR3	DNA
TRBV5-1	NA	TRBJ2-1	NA	CASSSDRPGYNEQFF	TGCGCCAGCAGCTCCGACAGGCCAGGGTACAATGAGCAGTTCTTC
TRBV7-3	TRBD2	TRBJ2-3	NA	CASSSPRLAGAADTQYF	TGTGCCAGCAGCTCCCCAAGACTAGCGGGGGCAGCAGATACGCAGTATTTT
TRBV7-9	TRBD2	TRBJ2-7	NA	CASSHRRLAGGPPSYEQYF	TGTGCCAGCAGCCACAGAAGACTAGCGGGGGGTCCGCCATCCTACGAGCAGTACTTC
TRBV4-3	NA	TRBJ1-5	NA	CASSQGDQPQHF	TGCGCCAGCAGCCAAGGCGATCAGCCCCAGCATTTT
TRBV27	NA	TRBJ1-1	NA	CASSSTSIRGFTEAFF	TGTGCCAGCAGTTCGACCTCTATCAGGGGTTTTACTGAAGCTTTCTTT
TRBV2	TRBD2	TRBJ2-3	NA	CASSVSGGADTQYF	TGTGCCAGCAGCGTTAGCGGGGGGGCAGATACGCAGTATTTT
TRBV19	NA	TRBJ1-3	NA	CASSIGGSSDTIYF	TGTGCCAGTAGTATAGGCGGCAGCTCGGACACCATATATTTT
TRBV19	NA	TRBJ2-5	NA	CASSKGPLTQYF	TGTGCCAGTAGTAAGGGACCGCTGACCCAGTACTTC
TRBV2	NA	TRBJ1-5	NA	CASRYTGNQPQHF	TGTGCCAGCAGGTACACGGGGAATCAGCCCCAGCATTTT
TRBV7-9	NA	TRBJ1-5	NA	CASSLRGDGNQPQHF	TGTGCCAGCAGCTTACGGGGGGACGGCAATCAGCCCCAGCATTTT
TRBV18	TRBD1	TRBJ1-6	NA	CASLGDSGSPLHF	TGTGCCAGCTTAGGGGACAGCGGTTCACCCCTCCACTTT
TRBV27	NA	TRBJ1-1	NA	CASRELGANTEAFF	TGTGCCAGCCGGGAACTCGGGGCGAACACTGAAGCTTTCTTT
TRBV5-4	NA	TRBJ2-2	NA	CASSLAGGSPEGSGELFF	TGTGCCAGCAGCTTGGCCGGGGGTTCGCCGGAGGGGTCCGGGGAGCTGTTTTTT
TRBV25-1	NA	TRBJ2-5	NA	CASSESGSAPSETQYF	TGTGCCAGCAGTGAATCGGGGTCGGCACCAAGTGAGACCCAGTACTTC
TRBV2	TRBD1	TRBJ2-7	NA	CVTGPGQGYEQYF	TGTGTCACCGGACCGGGACAGGGATACGAGCAGTACTTC
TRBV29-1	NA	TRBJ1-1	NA	CSVVGGRNTEAFF	TGCAGCGTTGTGGGGGGGAGGAACACTGAAGCTTTCTTT
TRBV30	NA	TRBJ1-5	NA	CAWSAPSNQPQHF	TGTGCCTGGAGTGCTCCGAGCAATCAGCCCCAGCATTTT
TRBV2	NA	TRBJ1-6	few	CASSQGRRNSPLHF	TGTGCCAGCAGCCAAGGGAGGCGGAATTCACCCCTCCACTTT
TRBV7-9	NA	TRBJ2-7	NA	CASRQGHYEQYF	TGTGCCAGCAGGCAGGGTCACTACGAGCAGTACTTC
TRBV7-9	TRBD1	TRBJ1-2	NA	CASSLDRYHYGYTF	TGTGCCAGCAGCTTGGACAGGTACCACTATGGCTACACCTTC
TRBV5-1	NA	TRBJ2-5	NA	CASSTIGTSTETQYF	TGCGCCAGCAGCACAATAGGGACATCTACAGAGACCCAGTACTTC
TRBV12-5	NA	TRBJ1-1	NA	CASGLGILNTEAFF	TGTGCTAGTGGTTTGGGGATACTGAACACTGAAGCTTTCTTT
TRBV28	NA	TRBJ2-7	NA	CASSLWEGMMGEQYF	TGTGCCAGCAGTTTATGGGAGGGTATGATGGGCGAGCAGTACTTC
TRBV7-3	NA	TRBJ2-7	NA	CASSLSPGLEYEQYF	TGTGCCAGCAGCTTAAGTCCAGGGTTGGAGTACGAGCAGTACTTC
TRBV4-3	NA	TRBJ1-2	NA	CASSQSGGGHTISYGYTF	TGCGCCAGCAGCCAGTCGGGGGGAGGACACACCATAAGCTATGGCTACACCTTC
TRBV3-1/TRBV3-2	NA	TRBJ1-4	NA	CASSQDRYTTNEKLFF	TGTGCCAGCAGCCAAGATCGTTACACAACTAATGAAAAACTGTTTTTT
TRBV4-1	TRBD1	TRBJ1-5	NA	CASSRQGVQPQHF	TGCGCCAGCAGTAGGCAGGGGGTTCAGCCCCAGCATTTT
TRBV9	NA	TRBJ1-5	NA	CASSVAIGQPQHF	TGTGCCAGCAGCGTAGCTATCGGTCAGCCCCAGCATTTT
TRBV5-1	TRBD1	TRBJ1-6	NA	CASSLGDSKNSPLHF	TGCGCCAGCAGCTTGGGGGACAGTAAGAATTCACCCCTCCACTTT
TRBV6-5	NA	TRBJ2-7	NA	CASRETGETYEQYF	TGTGCCAGCCGAGAAACAGGTGAAACCTACGAGCAGTACTTC
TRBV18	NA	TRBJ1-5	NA	CASVADANQPQHF	TGTGCCAGCGTAGCGGACGCCAATCAGCCCCAGCATTTT
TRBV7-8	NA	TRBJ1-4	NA	CASSRGSSEKLFF	TGTGCCAGCAGCAGGGGGTCGAGTGAAAAACTGTTTTTT
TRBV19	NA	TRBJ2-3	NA	CASRSRGGGGTDTQYF	TGTGCCAGTAGATCCCGCGGAGGGGGCGGAACAGATACGCAGTATTTT
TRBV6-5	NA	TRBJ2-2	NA	CASTPASDTGELFF	TGTGCCAGCACCCCAGCGTCGGACACCGGGGAGCTGTTTTTT
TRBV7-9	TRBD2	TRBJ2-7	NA	CASSSYQSSGRIYEQYF	TGTGCCAGCAGCTCATATCAAAGTAGCGGGAGAATATACGAGCAGTACTTC
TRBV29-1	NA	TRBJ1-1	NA	CSVEAEYTEAFF	TGCAGCGTTGAGGCTGAATACACTGAAGCTTTCTTT
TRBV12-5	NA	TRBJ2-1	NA	CASAKDSTYNEQFF	TGTGCTAGTGCTAAGGACTCAACCTACAATGAGCAGTTCTTC
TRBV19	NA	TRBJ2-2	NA	CATLWRDGTGELFF	TGTGCCACTTTGTGGCGGGATGGTACCGGGGAGCTGTTTTTT
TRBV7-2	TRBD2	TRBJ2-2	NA	CASSLVLSGATGELFF	TGTGCCAGCAGCTTAGTGCTTAGCGGGGCCACCGGGGAGCTGTTTTTT
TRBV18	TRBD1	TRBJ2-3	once	CASSLRQGSGDTQYF	TGTGCCAGCTCCCTAAGACAGGGGTCCGGAGATACGCAGTATTTT
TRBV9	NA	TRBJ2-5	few	CASSPRGGTQETQYF	TGTGCCAGCAGCCCTCGAGGGGGAACCCAAGAGACCCAGTACTTC
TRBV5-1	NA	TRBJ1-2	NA	CASSSVSSRDTSYTF	TGCGCCAGCAGCTCCGTATCCTCACGGGACACCAGCTACACCTTC
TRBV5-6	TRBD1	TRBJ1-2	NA	CASSYPGTGGTNYGYTF	TGTGCCAGCAGCTATCCCGGGACAGGGGGGACCAACTATGGCTACACCTTC
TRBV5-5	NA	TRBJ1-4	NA	CASSPQRGRANEKLFF	TGTGCCAGCAGTCCTCAACGAGGCAGGGCTAATGAAAAACTGTTTTTT
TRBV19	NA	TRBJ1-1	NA	CASKGEGYTEAFF	TGTGCCAGCAAGGGGGAGGGGTACACTGAAGCTTTCTTT
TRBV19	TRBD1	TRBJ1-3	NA	CASSLLPGQVFSGNTIYF	TGTGCCAGTAGTTTACTCCCGGGACAGGTTTTCTCTGGAAACACCATATATTTT
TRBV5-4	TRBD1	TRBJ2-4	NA	CASSFGTDKAKNIQYF	TGTGCCAGCAGTTTCGGGACAGATAAAGCCAAAAACATTCAGTACTTC
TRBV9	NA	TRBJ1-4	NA	CASSDQGATNEKLFF	TGTGCCAGCAGCGATCAGGGTGCAACTAATGAAAAACTGTTTTTT
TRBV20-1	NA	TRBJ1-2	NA	CSMGVSYGYTF	TGCAGTATGGGAGTCAGCTATGGCTACACCTTC
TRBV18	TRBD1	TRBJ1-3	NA	CASSPQTGKADTIYF	TGTGCCAGCTCACCACAGACAGGGAAGGCGGACACCATATATTTT
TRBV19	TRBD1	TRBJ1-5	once	CASGQGARVDQPQHF	TGTGCCAGTGGACAGGGGGCGAGAGTCGATCAGCCCCAGCATTTT
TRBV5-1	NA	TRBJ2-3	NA	CASSEGLTDTQYF	TGCGCCAGCAGCGAAGGACTGACAGATACGCAGTATTTT
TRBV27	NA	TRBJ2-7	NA	CASSWKEVGPYEQYF	TGTGCCAGCAGTTGGAAGGAGGTTGGGCCCTACGAGCAGTACTTC
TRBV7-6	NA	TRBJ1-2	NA	CASSLGGSYGYTF	TGTGCCAGCAGCTTAGGGGGTTCCTATGGCTACACCTTC
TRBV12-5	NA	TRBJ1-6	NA	CASGRDLNSPLHF	TGTGCTAGTGGACGGGACCTTAATTCACCCCTCCACTTT
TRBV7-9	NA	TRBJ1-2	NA	CASSYDLLGYTF	TGTGCCAGCAGCTACGATCTCCTTGGCTACACCTTC
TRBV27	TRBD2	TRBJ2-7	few	CASNLAGGISYEQYF	TGTGCCAGCAACCTAGCGGGGGGCATCTCCTACGAGCAGTACTTC
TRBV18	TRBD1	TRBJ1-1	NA	CASSPRQGEAFF	TGTGCCAGCTCACCTAGACAGGGCGAAGCTTTCTTT